This TCR beta chain was captured by sequencing in a study of T cells in Graves' hyperthyroidism and ophthalmopathy. The J segment lost 2 bases and the V segment lost 2 bases, leaving 5 bases of the junction unmatched. The CDR3 spans 15 residues. Germline V gene data show CDR1 as LGHDT and CDR2 as YNNKEL (reference sequence). This clonotype occurred many times. Researchers took RNA transcripts and amplified the TCR beta CDR3 regions from them. Using the HTBI primer set, a first-round RT-PCR was run on the TCR CDR3. TCRdb re-called the multiplex PCR reads with MiXCR, one entry per CDR3 protein. Counted here are approximately 430,000 distinct CDR3 sequences, about 14% occurring once; the ten biggest clones make up less than 15%.

The V and J genes are TRBV3-1 and TRBJ2-7; 8 nucleotides agree with TRBD1. The sample was blood. The receptor was isolated from a man aged 18 to 35 with Graves' ophthalmopathy. The DNA of the CDR3 is TGTGCCAGCAGCCAATCAGGACAGGGCCCCTACGAGCAGTACTTC. It codes for CASSQSGQGPYEQYF.